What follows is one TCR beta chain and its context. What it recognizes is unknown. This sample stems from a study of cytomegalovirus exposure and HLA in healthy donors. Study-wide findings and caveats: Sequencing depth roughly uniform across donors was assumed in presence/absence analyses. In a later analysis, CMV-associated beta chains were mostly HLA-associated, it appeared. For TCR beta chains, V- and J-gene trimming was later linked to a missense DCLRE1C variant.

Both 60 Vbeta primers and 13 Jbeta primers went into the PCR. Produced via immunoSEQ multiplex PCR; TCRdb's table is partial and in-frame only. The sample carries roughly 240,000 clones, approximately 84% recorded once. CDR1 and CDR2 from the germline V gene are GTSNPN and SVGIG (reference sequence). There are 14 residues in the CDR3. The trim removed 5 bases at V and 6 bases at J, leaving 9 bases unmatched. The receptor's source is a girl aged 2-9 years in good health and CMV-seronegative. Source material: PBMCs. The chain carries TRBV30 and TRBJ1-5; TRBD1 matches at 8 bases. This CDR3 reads CAWDAGDRSQPQHF. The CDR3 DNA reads TGTGCCTGGGACGCGGGGGACAGGTCTCAGCCCCAGCATTTT.